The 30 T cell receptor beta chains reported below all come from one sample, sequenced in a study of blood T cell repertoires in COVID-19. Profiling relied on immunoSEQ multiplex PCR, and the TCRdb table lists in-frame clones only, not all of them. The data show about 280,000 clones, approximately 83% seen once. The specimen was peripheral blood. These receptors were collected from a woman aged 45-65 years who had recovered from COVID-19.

The CDR3 DNA is TGTGCCAGTAGTCAGGACAGGGCCTACGAGCAGTACTTC. Translation: CASSQDRAYEQYF. The chain has TRBV19 and TRBJ2-7; 8 bases map to TRBD1. Germline V gene lookup returns CDR1 LNHDA and CDR2 SQIVND (reference sequence). Trimming took 5 bases from V and 2 from J; bases not matched to a gene: 2. The CDR3 covers 13 residues.

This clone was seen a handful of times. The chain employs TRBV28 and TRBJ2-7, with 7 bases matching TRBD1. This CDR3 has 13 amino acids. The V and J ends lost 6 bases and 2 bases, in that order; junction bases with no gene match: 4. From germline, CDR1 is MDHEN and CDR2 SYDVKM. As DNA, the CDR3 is TGTGCCAGCAGACCGGGACAGACCTACGAGCAGTACTTC. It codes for CASRPGQTYEQYF.

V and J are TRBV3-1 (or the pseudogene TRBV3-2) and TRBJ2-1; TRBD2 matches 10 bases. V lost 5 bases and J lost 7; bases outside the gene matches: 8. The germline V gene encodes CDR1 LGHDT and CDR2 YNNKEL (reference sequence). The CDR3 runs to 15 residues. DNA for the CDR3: TGTGCCAGCAGCAAAGCGGGAGGGCCTTGGAATGAGCAGTTCTTC. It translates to CASSKAGGPWNEQFF.

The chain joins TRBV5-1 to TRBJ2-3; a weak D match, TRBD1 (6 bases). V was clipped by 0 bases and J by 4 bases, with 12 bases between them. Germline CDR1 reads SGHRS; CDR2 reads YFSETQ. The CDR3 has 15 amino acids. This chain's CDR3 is CASSLANRVSDTQYF. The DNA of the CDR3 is TGCGCCAGCAGCTTGGCGAACAGGGTTTCAGATACGCAGTATTTT.

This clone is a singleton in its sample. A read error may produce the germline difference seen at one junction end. CDR3 coding DNA: TGTGCCAGCAGCTTAGGGGAGAGGACAGCGAGCTTCTTC. This translates into CASSLGERTASFF. The chain employs TRBV11-2 and TRBJ2-7; maybe TRBD1 (6 bases). Germline-derived CDR1 and CDR2 are SGHAT and FQNNGV. This CDR3 has 13 residues.

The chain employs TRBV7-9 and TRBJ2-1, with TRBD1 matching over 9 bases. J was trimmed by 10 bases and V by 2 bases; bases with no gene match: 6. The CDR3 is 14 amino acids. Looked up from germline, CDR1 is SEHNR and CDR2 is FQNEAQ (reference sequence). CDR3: CASSLQLGTGEQFF. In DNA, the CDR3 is TGTGCCAGCAGCTTACAGCTGGGGACAGGGGAGCAGTTCTTC. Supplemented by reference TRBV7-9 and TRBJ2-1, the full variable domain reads DTGVSQNPRHKITKRGQNVTFRCDPISEHNRLYWYRQTLGQGPEFLTYFQNEAQLEKSRLLSDRFSAERPKGSFSTLEIQRTEQGDSAMYLCASSLQLGTGEQFFGPGTRLTVL.

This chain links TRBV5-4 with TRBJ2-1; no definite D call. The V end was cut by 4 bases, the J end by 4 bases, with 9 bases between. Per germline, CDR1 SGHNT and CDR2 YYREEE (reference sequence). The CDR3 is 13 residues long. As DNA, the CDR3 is TGTGCCAGCAGCACGACTGAATACAATGAGCAGTTCTTC. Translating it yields CASSTTEYNEQFF.

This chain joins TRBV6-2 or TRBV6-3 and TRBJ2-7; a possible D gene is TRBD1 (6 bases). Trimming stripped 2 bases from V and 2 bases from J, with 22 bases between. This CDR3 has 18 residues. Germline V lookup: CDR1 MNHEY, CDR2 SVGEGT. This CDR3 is CASSYVEGTIQGTYEQYF. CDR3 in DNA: TGTGCCAGCAGTTACGTTGAAGGGACAATCCAAGGTACCTACGAGCAGTACTTC.

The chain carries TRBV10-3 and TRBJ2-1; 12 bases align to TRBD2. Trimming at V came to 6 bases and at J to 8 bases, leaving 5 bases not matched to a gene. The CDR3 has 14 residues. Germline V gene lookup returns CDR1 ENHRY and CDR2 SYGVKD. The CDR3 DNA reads TGTGCCATCAGAGGACTAGCGGGAAGTCATGAGCAGTTCTTC. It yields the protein CAIRGLAGSHEQFF.

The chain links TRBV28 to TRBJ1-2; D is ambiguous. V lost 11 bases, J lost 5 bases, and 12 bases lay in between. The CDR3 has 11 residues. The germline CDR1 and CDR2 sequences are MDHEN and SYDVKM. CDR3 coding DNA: TGTGCCTCCCAGGAGGGTTATGGCTACACCTTC. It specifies CASQEGYGYTF.

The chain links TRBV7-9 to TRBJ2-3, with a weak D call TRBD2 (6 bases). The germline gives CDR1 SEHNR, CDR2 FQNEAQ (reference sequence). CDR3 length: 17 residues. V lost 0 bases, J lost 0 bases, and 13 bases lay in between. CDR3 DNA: TGTGCCAGCAGCTTAGCGTCACTAGCTGCCAGCACAGATACGCAGTATTTT. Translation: CASSLASLAASTDTQYF.

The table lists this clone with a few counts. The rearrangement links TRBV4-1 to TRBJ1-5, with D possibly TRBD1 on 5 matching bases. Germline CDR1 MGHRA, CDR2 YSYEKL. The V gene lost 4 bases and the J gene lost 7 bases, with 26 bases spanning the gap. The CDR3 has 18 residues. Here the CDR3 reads CASSPLVRVGGLGQPQHF. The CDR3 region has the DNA TGCGCCAGCAGCCCCCTCGTCAGGGTAGGTGGGTTAGGCCAGCCCCAGCATTTT.

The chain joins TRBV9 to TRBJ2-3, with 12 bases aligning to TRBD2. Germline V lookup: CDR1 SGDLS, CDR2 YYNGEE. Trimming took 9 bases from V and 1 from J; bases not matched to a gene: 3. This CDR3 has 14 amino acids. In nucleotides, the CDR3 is TGTGCCACCTCTAGCGGGAGGGGCACAGATACGCAGTATTTT. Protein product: CATSSGRGTDTQYF. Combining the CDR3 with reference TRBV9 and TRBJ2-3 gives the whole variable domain DSGVTQTPKHLITATGQRVTLRCSPRSGDLSVYWYQQSLDQGLQFLIQYYNGEERAKGNILERFSAQQFPDLHSELNLSSLELGDSALYFCATSSGRGTDTQYFGPGTRLTVL.

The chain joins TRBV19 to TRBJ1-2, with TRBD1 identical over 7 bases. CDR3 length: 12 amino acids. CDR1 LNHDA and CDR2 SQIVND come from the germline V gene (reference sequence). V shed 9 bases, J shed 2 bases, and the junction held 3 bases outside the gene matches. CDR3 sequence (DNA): TGTGCCAGCCTGGGACAGAACTATGGCTACACCTTC. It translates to CASLGQNYGYTF.

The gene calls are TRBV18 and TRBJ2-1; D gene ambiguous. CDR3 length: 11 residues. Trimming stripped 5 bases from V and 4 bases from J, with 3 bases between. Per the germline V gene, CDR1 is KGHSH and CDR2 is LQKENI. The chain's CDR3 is CASSSYNEQFF. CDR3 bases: TGTGCCAGCTCATCTTACAATGAGCAGTTCTTC.

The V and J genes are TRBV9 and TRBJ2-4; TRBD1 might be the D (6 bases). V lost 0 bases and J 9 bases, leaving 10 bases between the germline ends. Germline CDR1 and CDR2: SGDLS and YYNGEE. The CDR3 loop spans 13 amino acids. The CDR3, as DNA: TGTGCCAGCAGCGTAGGGGGGCCCGGCATTCAGTACTTC. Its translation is CASSVGGPGIQYF.

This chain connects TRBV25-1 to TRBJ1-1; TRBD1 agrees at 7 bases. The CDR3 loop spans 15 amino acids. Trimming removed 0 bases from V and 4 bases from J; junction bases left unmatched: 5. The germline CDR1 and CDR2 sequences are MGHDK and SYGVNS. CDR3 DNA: TGTGCCAGCAGTGAATACTGGGACAGACCCACTGAAGCTTTCTTT. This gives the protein CASSEYWDRPTEAFF. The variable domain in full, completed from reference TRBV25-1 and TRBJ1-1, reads EADIYQTPRYLVIGTGKKITLECSQTMGHDKMYWYQQDPGMELHLIHYSYGVNSTEKGDLSSESTVSRIRTEHFPLTLESARPSHTSQYLCASSEYWDRPTEAFFGQGTRLTVV.

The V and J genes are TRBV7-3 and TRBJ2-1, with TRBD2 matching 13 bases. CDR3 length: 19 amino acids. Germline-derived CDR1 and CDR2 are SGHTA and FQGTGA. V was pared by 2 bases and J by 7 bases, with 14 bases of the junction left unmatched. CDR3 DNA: TGTGCCAGCAGCTTATCCCCACCTTCCGGGACTAGCGGGAAGAATGAGCAGTTCTTC. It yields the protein CASSLSPPSGTSGKNEQFF. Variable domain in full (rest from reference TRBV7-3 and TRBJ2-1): GAGVSQTPSNKVTEKGKYVELRCDPISGHTALYWYRQSLGQGPEFLIYFQGTGAADDSGLPNDRFFAVRPEGSVSTLKIQRTERGDSAVYLCASSLSPPSGTSGKNEQFFGPGTRLTVL.

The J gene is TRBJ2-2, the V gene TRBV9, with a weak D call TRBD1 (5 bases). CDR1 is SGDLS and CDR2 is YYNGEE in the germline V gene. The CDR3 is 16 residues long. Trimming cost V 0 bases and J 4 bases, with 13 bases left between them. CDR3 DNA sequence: TGTGCCAGCAGCGTAGACGGTGGGGCAGGCACCGGGGAGCTGTTTTTT. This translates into CASSVDGGAGTGELFF.

CDR3 DNA: TGCGCCAGCAGCCAAGATCGGGGGGGACCGCTAGGGACCCAGCATTTT. This encodes CASSQDRGGPLGTQHF. This chain joins TRBV4-3 and TRBJ1-5; TRBD1 might be the D (5 bases). Germline values: CDR1 LGHNA, CDR2 YSLEER. Trimming took off 0 bases at V and 11 bases at J, with 20 bases between the two ends. The CDR3 loop spans 16 amino acids.

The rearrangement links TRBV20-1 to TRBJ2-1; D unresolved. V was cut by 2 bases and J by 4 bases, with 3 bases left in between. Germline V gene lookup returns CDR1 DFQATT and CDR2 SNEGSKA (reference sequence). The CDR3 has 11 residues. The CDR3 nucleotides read TGCAGTGCTAGATCGTACAATGAGCAGTTCTTC. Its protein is CSARSYNEQFF.

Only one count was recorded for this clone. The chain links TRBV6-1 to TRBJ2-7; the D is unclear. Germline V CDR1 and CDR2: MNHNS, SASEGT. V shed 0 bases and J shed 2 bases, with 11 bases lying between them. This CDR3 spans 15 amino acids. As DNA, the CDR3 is TGTGCCAGCAGTGAAGCGTTCAGGCTTCCCTACGAGCAGTACTTC. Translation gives CASSEAFRLPYEQYF.

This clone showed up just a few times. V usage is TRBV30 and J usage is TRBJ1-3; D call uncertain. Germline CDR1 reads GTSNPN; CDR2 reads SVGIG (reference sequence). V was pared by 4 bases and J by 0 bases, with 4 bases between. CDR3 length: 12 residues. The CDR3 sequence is CAWIFSGNTIYF. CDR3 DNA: TGTGCCTGGATCTTCTCTGGAAACACCATATATTTT.

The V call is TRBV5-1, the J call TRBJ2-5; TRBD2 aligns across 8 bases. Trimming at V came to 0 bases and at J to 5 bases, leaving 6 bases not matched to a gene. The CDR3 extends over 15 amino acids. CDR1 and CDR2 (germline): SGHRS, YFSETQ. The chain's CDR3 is CASSLGREGGETQYF. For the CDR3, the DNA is TGCGCCAGCAGCTTGGGACGGGAGGGAGGTGAGACCCAGTACTTC.

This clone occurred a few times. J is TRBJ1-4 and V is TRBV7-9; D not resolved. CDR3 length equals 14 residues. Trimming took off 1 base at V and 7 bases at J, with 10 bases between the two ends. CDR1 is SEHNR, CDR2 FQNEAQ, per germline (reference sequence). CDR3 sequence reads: CASSLDGVSEKLFF. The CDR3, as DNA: TGTGCCAGCAGCTTAGACGGAGTTAGTGAAAAACTGTTTTTT.

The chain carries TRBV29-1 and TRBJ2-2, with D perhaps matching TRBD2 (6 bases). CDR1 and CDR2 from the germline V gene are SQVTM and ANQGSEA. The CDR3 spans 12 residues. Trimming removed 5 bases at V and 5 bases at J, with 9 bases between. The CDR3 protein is CSVSAGTGELFF. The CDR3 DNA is TGCAGCGTTTCCGCGGGAACCGGGGAGCTGTTTTTT.

The CDR3 region is CASSPRSGSHEQYF. CDR3 DNA sequence: TGTGCCAGCTCACCCCGTTCGGGGTCCCACGAGCAGTACTTC. The rearrangement joins TRBV18 to TRBJ2-7, with D tentatively TRBD2 (5 bases). Per the germline V gene, CDR1 is KGHSH and CDR2 is LQKENI. Trimming left V 3 bases short and J 5 bases short, with 14 bases between. The length of the CDR3 is 14 residues.

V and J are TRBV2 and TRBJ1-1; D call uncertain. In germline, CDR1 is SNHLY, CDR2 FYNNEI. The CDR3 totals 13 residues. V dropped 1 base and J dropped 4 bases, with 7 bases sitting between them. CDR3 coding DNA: TGTGCCAGCAGTGAAGGGAGGATCACTGAAGCTTTCTTT. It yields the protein CASSEGRITEAFF.

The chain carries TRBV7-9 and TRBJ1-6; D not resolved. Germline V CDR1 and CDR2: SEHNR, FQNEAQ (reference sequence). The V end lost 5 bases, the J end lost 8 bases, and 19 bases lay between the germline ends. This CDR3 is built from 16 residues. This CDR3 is CASSGMGRLVYSPLHF. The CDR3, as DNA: TGTGCCAGCAGCGGGATGGGGAGACTGGTTTATTCACCCCTCCACTTT.

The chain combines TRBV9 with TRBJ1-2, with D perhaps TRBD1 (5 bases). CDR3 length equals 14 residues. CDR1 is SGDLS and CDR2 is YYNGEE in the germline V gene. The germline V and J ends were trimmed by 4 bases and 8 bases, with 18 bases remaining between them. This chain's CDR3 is CASSTMGGLEGYTF. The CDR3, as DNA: TGTGCCAGCAGCACCATGGGGGGATTGGAGGGCTACACCTTC.